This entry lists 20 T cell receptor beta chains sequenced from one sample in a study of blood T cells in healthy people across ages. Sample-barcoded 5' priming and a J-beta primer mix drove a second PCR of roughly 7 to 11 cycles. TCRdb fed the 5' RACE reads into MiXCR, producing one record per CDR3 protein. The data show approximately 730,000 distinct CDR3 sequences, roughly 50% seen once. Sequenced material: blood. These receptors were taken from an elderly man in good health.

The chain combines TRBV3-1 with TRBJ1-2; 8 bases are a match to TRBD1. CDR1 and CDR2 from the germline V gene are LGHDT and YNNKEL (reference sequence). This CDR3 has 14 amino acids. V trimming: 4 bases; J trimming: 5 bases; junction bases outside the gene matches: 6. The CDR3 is CASSPGGRVYGYTF. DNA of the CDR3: TGTGCCAGCAGCCCAGGGGGCAGGGTGTATGGCTACACCTTC.

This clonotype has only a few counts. The CDR3 loop is CASSAGLALNEQFF. CDR3 DNA sequence: TGTGCCAGCAGTGCGGGACTAGCGCTCAATGAGCAGTTCTTC. The chain carries TRBV12-3 or TRBV12-4 and TRBJ2-1; TRBD2 matches 10 bases. The CDR3 contains 14 residues. The junction had 4 bases not matched to a gene; V was cut back by 5 bases and J by 6 bases.

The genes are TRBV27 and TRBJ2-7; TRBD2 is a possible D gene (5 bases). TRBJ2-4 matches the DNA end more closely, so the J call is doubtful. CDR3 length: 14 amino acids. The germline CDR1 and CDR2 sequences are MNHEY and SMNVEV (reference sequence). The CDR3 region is CASSPRAAQNIQYF. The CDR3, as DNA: TGTGCCAGCAGTCCGAGGGCAGCTCAAAACATTCAGTACTTC.

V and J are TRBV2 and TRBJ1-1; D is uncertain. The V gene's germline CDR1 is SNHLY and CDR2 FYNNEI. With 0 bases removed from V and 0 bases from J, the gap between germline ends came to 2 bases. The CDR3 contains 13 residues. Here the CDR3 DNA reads TGTGCCAGCAGTGAAGCGATGAACACTGAAGCTTTCTTT. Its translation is CASSEAMNTEAFF.

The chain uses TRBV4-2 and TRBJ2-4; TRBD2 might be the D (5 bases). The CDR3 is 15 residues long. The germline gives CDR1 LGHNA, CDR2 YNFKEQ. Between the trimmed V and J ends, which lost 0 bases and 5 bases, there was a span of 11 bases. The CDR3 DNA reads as TGTGCCAGCAGCCAAGAGGTATGGCGGGAAAACATTCAGTACTTC. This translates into CASSQEVWRENIQYF.

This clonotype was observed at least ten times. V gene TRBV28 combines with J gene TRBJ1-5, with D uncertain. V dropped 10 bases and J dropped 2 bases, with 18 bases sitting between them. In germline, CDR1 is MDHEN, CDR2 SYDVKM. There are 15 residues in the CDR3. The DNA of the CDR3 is TGTGCCACCAGACAAGGCGGTGGTGGCAATCAGCCCCAGCATTTT. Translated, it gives CATRQGGGGNQPQHF.

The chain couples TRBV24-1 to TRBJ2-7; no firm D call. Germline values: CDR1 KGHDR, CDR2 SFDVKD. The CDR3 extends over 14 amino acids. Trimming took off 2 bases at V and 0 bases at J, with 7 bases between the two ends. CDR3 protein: CATSDSGISYEQYF. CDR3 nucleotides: TGTGCCACCAGTGATTCAGGAATCTCCTACGAGCAGTACTTC.

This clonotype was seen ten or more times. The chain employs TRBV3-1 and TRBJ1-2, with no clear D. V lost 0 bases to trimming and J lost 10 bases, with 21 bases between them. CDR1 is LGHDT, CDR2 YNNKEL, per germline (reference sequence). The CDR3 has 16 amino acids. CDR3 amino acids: CASSQDHTLAARDYTF. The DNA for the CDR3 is TGTGCCAGCAGCCAAGATCATACTCTGGCGGCTCGCGACTACACCTTC.

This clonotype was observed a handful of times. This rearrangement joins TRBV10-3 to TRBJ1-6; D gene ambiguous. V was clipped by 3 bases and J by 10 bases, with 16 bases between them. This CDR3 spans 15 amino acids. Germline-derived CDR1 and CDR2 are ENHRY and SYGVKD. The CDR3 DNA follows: TGTGCCATCAGTGACAATAATGGGCAGTCCTCACCCCTCCACTTT. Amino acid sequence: CAISDNNGQSSPLHF.

CDR3 in DNA: TGTGCCAGCAGTTTAGGGGGGGCTGGAAACACCATATATTTT. Its protein is CASSLGGAGNTIYF. This chain connects TRBV12-3 or TRBV12-4 to TRBJ1-3; possibly TRBD1 for D (5 bases). This CDR3 is built from 14 residues. V lost 1 base and J lost 2, with 6 bases in between.

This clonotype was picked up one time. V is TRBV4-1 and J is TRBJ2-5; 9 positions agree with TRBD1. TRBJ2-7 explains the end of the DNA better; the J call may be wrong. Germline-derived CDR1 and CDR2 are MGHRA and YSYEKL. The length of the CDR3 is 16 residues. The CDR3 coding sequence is TGCGCCAGCAGCCAACCGGGACAGGGCATTAAGGCCGAGCAGTACTTC. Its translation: CASSQPGQGIKAEQYF.

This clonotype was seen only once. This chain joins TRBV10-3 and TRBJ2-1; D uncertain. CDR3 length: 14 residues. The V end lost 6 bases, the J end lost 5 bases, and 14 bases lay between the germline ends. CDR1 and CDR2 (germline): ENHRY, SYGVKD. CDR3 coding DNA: TGTGCCATCAGAGACGGCTCAGGCCACAATGAGCAGTTCTTC. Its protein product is CAIRDGSGHNEQFF.

The CDR3 bases are TGTGCCAGCAGCCCTGGTCGAGAGCAGGGGGGCAATCAGCCCCAGCATTTT. Residues: CASSPGREQGGNQPQHF. The V call is TRBV5-5, the J call TRBJ1-5; 7 bases line up with TRBD1. This CDR3 contains 17 residues. V shed 4 bases, J shed 2 bases, and the junction held 12 bases outside the gene matches. In germline, CDR1 is SGHKS, CDR2 YYEKEE (reference sequence).

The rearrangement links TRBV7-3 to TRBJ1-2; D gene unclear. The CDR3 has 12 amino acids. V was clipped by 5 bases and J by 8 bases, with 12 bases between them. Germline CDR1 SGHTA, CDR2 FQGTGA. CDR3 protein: CASSPTRAGYTF. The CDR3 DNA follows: TGTGCCAGCAGCCCCACCCGAGCGGGCTACACCTTC.

The CDR3 DNA reads TGTGCCAGCAGTTCCCGGACGCCTCGCTCATATGAGCACAGATACGCGTATTTT. Encoded protein: CASSSRTPRSYEHRYAYF. This rearrangement joins TRBV12-3 or TRBV12-4 to TRBJ2-3; D not resolved. The V end was cut by 4 bases, the J end by 14 bases, with 34 bases between. The CDR3 extends over 18 amino acids.

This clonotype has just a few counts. CDR3 nucleotide sequence: TGTGCCAGCAAAGAGGATTGGGGAGAGACCCAGTACTTC. Its protein is CASKEDWGETQYF. The rearrangement uses TRBV3-1 and TRBJ2-5; D is undetermined. Trimming removed 7 bases at V and 4 bases at J, with 13 bases between. Germline V lookup: CDR1 LGHDT, CDR2 YNNKEL (reference sequence). This CDR3 has 13 residues.

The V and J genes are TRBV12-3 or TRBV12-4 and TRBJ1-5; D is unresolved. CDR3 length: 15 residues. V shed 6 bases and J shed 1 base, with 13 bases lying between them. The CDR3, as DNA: TGTGCCAGCAGGTACGGAGTTTCGAGCAATCAGCCCCAGCATTTT. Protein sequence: CASRYGVSSNQPQHF.

The CDR3 sequence is CASSVGLAGEQYF. The CDR3, as DNA: TGTGCCAGCAGCGTAGGGTTGGCCGGGGAGCAGTACTTC. The V gene is TRBV9, the J gene TRBJ2-7; no clear D. The germline CDR1 and CDR2 sequences are SGDLS and YYNGEE. CDR3 size: 13 residues. V lost 0 bases and J lost 7, with 11 bases in between.

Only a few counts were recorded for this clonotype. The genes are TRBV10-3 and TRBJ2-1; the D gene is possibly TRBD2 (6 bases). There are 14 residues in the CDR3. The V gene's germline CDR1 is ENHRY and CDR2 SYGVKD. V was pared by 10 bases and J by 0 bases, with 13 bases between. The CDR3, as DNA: TGTGCCACCTCTAGCGCTAGCTCCTACAATGAGCAGTTCTTC. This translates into CATSSASSYNEQFF.

CDR3 nucleotide sequence: TGCAGTGCTTCCCCTCCAGCGGGAGTGTTCTATGGATACGCGTATTTT. Its translation is CSASPPAGVFYGYAYF. The chain recombines TRBV20-1 with TRBJ2-3; the match to TRBD2 covers 8 bases. The J segment lost 14 bases and the V segment lost 5 bases, leaving 24 bases of the junction unmatched. This CDR3 spans 16 amino acids. Germline V CDR1 and CDR2: DFQATT, SNEGSKA (reference sequence).